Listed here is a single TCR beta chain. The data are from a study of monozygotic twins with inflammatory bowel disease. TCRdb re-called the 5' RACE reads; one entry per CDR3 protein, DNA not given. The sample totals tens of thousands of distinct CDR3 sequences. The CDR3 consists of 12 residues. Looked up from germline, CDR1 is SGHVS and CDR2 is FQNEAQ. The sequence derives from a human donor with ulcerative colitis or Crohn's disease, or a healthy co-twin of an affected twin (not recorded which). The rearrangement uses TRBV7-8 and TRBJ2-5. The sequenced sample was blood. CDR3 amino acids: CASSLMRETQYF.